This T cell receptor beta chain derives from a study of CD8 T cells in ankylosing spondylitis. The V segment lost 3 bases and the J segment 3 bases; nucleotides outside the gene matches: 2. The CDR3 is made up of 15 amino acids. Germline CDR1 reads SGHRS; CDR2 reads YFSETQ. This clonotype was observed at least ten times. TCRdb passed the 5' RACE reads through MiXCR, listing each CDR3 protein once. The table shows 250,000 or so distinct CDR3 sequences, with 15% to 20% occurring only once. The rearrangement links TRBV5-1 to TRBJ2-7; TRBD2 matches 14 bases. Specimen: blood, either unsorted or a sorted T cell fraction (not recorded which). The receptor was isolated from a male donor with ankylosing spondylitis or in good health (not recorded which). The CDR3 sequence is CASSWGLAGDYEQYF. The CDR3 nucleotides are TGCGCCAGCAGCTGGGGACTAGCGGGGGACTACGAGCAGTACTTC.